This T cell receptor (beta chain) was observed in a study of PD-1 blockade in classical Hodgkin lymphoma. This clone showed up just once. Its target is unknown. Libraries were prepared by immunoSEQ multiplex PCR; TCRdb keeps only in-frame clonotypes and omits some of them. The sample holds roughly 100,000 clones, roughly 89% seen once. Time point in this sample: cycle 4 day 1 (C4D1), after more than 5 weeks of nivolumab. Each patient's relapse followed autologous stem cell transplantation, and brentuximab vedotin exposure varied. The best responses consisted of complete response, partial response or progressive disease. General study points: Why repertoires differed is undefined; disease activity or prior therapy possibly contributed. The study found that TCR diversity rose significantly by C4D1 in CD4+ but not CD8+ cells.

The sequencing used peripheral blood mononuclear cells (PBMCs), collected before the fourth cycle of nivolumab. The TCR sequence derives from a human donor with classical Hodgkin lymphoma.

The CDR3 bases are TGTGCCAGCAGCGCTCGATACCGGGACAGAAATTCCCCTATCTACGAGCAGTACTTC. This gives the protein CASSARYRDRNSPIYEQYF. V is TRBV13 and J is TRBJ2-7; 7 bases align to TRBD1. Germline values: CDR1 PRHDT, CDR2 FYEKMQ (reference sequence). The CDR3 is made up of 19 amino acids. The trim removed 5 bases at V and 3 bases at J, leaving 22 bases unmatched.